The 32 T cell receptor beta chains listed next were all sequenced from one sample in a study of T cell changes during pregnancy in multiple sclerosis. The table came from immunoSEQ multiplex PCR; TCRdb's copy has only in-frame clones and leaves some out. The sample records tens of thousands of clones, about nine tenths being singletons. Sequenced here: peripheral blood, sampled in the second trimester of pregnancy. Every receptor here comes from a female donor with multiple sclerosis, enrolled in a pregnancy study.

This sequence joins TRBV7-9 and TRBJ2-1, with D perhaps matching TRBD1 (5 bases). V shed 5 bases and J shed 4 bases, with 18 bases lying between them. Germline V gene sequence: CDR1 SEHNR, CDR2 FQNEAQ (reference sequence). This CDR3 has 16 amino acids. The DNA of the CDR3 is TGTGCCAGCAGCAAAACAAAGGCAGGGTTATACAATGAGCAGTTCTTC. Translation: CASSKTKAGLYNEQFF.

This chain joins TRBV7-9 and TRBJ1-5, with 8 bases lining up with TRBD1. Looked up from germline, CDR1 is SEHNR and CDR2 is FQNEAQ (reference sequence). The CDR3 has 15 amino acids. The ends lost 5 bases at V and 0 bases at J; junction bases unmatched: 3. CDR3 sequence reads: CASSRTGFSNQPQHF. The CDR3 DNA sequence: TGTGCCAGCAGCAGGACAGGGTTTAGCAATCAGCCCCAGCATTTT.

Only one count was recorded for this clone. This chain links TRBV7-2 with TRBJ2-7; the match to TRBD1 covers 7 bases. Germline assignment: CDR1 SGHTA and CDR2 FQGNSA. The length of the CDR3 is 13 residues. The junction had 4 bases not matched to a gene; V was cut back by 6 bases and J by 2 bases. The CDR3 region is CASRGQRTYEQYF. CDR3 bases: TGTGCCAGCAGGGGACAGAGAACCTACGAGCAGTACTTC.

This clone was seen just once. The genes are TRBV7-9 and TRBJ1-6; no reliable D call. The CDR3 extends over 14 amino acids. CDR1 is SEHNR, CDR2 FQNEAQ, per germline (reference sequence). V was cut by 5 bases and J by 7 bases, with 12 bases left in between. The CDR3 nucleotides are TGTGCCAGCAGCGAGGGAATTTTAAATTCACCCCTCCACTTT. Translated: CASSEGILNSPLHF.

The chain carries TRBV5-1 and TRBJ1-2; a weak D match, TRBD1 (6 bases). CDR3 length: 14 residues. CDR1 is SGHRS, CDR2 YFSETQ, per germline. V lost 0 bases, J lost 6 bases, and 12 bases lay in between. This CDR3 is CASSLDRAGDGYTF. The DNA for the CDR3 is TGCGCCAGCAGCTTGGACAGGGCGGGGGATGGCTACACCTTC. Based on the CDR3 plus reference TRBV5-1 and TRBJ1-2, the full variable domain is KAGVTQTPRYLIKTRGQQVTLSCSPISGHRSVSWYQQTPGQGLQFLFEYFSETQRNKGNFPGRFSGRQFSNSRSEMNVSTLELGDSALYLCASSLDRAGDGYTFGSGTRLTVV.

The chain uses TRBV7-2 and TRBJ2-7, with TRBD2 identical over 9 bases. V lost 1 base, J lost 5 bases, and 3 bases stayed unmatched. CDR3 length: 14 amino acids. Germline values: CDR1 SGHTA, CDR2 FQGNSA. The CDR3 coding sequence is TGTGCCAGCAGCTTAGTACCTAGCGGGGACGAGCAGTACTTC. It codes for CASSLVPSGDEQYF.

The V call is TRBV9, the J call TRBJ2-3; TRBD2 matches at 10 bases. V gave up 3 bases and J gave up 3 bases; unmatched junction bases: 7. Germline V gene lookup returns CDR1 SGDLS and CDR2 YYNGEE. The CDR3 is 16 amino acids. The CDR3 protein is CASSEASGSRTDTQYF. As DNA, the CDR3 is TGTGCCAGCAGCGAGGCTAGCGGGAGTCGAACAGATACGCAGTATTTT.

CDR3 bases: TGCGCCAGCAATAAAGGGGGACAGCAGTCCTACGAGCAGTACTTC. Translated: CASNKGGQQSYEQYF. The chain has TRBV5-1 and TRBJ2-7, with TRBD1 matching over 7 bases. The CDR3 runs to 15 residues. After removal of 6 bases from V and 1 base from J, the junction contained 10 bases not matched to a gene. Germline loops: CDR1 SGHRS, CDR2 YFSETQ.

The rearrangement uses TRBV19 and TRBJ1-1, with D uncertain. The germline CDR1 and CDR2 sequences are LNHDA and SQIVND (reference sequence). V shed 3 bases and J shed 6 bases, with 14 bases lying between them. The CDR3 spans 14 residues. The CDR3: CASSIDFWVPEAFF. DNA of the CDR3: TGTGCCAGTAGTATCGACTTTTGGGTACCTGAAGCTTTCTTT.

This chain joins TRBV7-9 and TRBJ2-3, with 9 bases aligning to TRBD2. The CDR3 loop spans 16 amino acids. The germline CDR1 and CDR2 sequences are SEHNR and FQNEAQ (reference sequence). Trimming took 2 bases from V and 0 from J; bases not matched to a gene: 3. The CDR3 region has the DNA TGTGCCAGCAGCTTAACAGCGGGAGGTAGCACAGATACGCAGTATTTT. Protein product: CASSLTAGGSTDTQYF.

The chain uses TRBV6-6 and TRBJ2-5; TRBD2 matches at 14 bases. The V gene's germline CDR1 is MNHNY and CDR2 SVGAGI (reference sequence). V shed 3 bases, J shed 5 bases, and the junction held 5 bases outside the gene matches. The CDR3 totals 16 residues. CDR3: CASSYTGTSGSETQYF. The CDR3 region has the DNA TGTGCCAGCAGTTATACCGGGACTAGCGGGAGTGAGACCCAGTACTTC.

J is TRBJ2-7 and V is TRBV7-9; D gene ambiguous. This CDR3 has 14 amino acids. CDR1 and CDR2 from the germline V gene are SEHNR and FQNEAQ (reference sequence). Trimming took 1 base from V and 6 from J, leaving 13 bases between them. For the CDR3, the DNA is TGTGCCAGCAGCTTAGGTAGCAGCGATACCGAGCAGTACTTC. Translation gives CASSLGSSDTEQYF.

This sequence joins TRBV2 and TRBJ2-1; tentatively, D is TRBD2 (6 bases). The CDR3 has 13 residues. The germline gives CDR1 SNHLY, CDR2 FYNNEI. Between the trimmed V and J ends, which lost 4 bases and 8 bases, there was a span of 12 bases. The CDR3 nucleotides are TGTGCCAGCAGTGTCGCGGGGCAGGATGAGCAGTTCTTC. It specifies CASSVAGQDEQFF.

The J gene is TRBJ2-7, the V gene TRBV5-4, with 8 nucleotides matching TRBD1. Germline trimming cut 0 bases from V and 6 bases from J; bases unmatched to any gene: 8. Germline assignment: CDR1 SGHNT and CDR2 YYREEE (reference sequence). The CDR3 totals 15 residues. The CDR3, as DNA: TGTGCCAGCAGCTTGGTCGGCAGGGGGCAGGGCGAGCAGTACTTC. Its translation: CASSLVGRGQGEQYF.

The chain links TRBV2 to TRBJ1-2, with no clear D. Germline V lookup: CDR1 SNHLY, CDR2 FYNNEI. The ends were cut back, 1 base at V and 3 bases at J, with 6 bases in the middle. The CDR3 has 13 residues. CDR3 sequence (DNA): TGTGCCAGCAGTGAAGGAACGGACTATGGCTACACCTTC. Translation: CASSEGTDYGYTF.

The CDR3 nucleotides are TGTGCCAGCAGCTTATCCAGGGTTGGGACTGAAGCTTTCTTT. Translation gives CASSLSRVGTEAFF. The chain employs TRBV7-2 and TRBJ1-1, with TRBD1 as a possible D gene (5 bases). The V end was cut by 2 bases, the J end by 5 bases, with 12 bases between. CDR3 length: 14 residues. CDR1 and CDR2 (germline): SGHTA, FQGNSA.

In nucleotides, the CDR3 is TGTGCCAGCAGCGTAGGACTTCTAGCGGGGGGGCAAAATGAGCAGTTCTTC. This gives the protein CASSVGLLAGGQNEQFF. This chain links TRBV9 with TRBJ2-1; 12 bases agree with TRBD2. The CDR3 runs 17 residues. Per germline, CDR1 SGDLS and CDR2 YYNGEE. The V and J ends lost 0 bases and 7 bases, in that order; junction bases with no gene match: 8. The entire variable domain, with the rest obtained from reference TRBV9 and TRBJ2-1, is as follows: DSGVTQTPKHLITATGQRVTLRCSPRSGDLSVYWYQQSLDQGLQFLIQYYNGEERAKGNILERFSAQQFPDLHSELNLSSLELGDSALYFCASSVGLLAGGQNEQFFGPGTRLTVL.

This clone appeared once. CDR3 nucleotides: TGTGCCAGCAGACCAACGACGGGGGTGGCTGAAGCTTTCTTT. Translated: CASRPTTGVAEAFF. The J gene is TRBJ1-1, the V gene TRBV7-8, with TRBD1 as a possible D gene (5 bases). Germline lookup yields CDR1 SGHVS and CDR2 FQNEAQ. The CDR3 is 14 amino acids. Trimming removed 6 bases at V and 6 bases at J, with 17 bases between.

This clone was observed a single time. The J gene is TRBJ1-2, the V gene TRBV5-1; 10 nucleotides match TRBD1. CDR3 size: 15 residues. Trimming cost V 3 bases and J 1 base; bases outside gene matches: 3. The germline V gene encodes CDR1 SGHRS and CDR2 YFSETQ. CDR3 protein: CASSSDRGLNYGYTF. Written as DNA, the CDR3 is TGCGCCAGCAGCTCAGACAGGGGGCTTAACTATGGCTACACCTTC.

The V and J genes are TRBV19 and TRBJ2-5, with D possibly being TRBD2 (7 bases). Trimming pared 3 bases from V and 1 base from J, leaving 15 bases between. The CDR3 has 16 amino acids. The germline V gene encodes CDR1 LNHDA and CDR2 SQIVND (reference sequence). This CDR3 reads CASSIRAGAIQETQYF. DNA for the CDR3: TGTGCCAGTAGTATTAGGGCGGGGGCCATCCAAGAGACCCAGTACTTC.

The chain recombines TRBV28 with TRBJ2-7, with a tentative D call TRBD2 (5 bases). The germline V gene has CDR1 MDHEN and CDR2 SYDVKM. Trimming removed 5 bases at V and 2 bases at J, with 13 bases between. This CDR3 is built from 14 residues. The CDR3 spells CASSPRTSTYEQYF. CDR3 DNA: TGTGCCAGCAGTCCCAGGACTTCCACCTACGAGCAGTACTTC. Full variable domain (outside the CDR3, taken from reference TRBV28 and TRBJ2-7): DVKVTQSSRYLVKRTGEKVFLECVQDMDHENMFWYRQDPGLGLRLIYFSYDVKMKEKGDIPEGYSVSREKKERFSLILESASTNQTSMYLCASSPRTSTYEQYFGPGTRLTVT.

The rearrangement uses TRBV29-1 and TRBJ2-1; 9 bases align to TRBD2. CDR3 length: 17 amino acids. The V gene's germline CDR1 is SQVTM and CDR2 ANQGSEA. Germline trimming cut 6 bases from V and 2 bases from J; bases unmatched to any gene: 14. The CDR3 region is CSVIPGLAILTYNEQFF. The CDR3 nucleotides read TGCAGCGTGATACCGGGACTAGCAATCCTAACCTACAATGAGCAGTTCTTC.

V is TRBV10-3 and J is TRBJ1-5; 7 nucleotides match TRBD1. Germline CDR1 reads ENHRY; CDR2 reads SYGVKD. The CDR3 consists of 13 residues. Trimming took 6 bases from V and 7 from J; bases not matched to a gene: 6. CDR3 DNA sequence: TGTGCCATCAGGGGGACAGATACCCAGCCCCAGCATTTT. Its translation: CAIRGTDTQPQHF.

The CDR3 region has the DNA TGTGCCAGCAGTTTTGGAGCGAATACGCAGTATTTT. The encoded protein is CASSFGANTQYF. The chain has TRBV27 and TRBJ2-3; no clear D. This CDR3 spans 12 amino acids. Trimming took 3 bases from V and 7 from J, leaving 8 bases between them. In germline, CDR1 is MNHEY, CDR2 SMNVEV (reference sequence).

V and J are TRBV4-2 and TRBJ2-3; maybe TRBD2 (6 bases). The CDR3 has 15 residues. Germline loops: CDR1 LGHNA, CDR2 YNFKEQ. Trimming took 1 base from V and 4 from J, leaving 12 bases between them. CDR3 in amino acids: CASSQGGVGADTQYF. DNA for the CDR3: TGTGCCAGCAGCCAAGGGGGGGTAGGGGCAGATACGCAGTATTTT.

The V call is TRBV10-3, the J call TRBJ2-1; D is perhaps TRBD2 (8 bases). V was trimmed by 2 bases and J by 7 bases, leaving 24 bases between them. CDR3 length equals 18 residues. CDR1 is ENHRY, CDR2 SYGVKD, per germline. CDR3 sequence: CAISERGLGAGVGNEQFF. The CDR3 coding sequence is TGTGCCATCAGTGAGAGGGGGCTCGGAGCGGGAGTAGGTAATGAGCAGTTCTTC.

The CDR3: CASSIRVWGQGARGTEAFF. As DNA, the CDR3 is TGTGCCAGTAGTATACGAGTATGGGGACAGGGGGCGCGTGGTACTGAAGCTTTCTTT. The rearrangement uses TRBV19 and TRBJ1-1; the match to TRBD1 covers 12 bases. J was trimmed by 5 bases and V by 2 bases; bases with no gene match: 15. The length of the CDR3 is 19 residues. Per the germline V gene, CDR1 is LNHDA and CDR2 is SQIVND (reference sequence).

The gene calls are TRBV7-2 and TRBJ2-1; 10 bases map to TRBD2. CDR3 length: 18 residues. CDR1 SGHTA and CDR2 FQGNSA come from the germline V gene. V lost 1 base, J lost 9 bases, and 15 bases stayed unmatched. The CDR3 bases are TGTGCCAGCAGCTTAGGGGGTAGCGGGAGGTGGGATACACGTGAGCAGTTCTTC. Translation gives CASSLGGSGRWDTREQFF.

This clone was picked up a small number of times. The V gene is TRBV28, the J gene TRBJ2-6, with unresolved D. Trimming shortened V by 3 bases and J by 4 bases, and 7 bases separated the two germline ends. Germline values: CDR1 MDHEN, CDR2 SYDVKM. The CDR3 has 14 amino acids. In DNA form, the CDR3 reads TGTGCCAGCAGTTTTGAGTTAGGGGCCAACGTCCTGACTTTC. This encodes CASSFELGANVLTF. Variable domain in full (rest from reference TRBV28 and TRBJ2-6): DVKVTQSSRYLVKRTGEKVFLECVQDMDHENMFWYRQDPGLGLRLIYFSYDVKMKEKGDIPEGYSVSREKKERFSLILESASTNQTSMYLCASSFELGANVLTFGAGSRLTVL.

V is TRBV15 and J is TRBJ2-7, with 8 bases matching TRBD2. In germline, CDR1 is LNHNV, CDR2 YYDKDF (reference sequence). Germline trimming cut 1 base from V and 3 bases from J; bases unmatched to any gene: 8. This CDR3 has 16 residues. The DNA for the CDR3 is TGTGCCACCAGCAGAGTAGGCCTAGCGGGCATCTACGAGCAGTACTTC. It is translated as CATSRVGLAGIYEQYF.

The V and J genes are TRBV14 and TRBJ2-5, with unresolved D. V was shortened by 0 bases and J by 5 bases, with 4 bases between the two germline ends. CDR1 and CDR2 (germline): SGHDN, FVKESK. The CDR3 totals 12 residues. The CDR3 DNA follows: TGTGCCAGCAGCCAAGAGTCGGAGACCCAGTACTTC. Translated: CASSQESETQYF.

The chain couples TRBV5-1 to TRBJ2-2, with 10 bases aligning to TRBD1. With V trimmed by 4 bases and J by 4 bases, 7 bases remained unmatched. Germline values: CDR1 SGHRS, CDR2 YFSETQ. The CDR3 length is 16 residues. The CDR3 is CASSLRTGGVTGELFF. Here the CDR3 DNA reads TGCGCCAGCAGCCTCCGGACAGGGGGAGTCACCGGGGAGCTGTTTTTT.